A selection of T cell receptor beta chains follows, all from one sample in a study of technical replicates of blood from several donors. Produced via immunoSEQ multiplex PCR; TCRdb's table is partial and in-frame only. The sample has about 82,000 clones, about 94% seen once. Material for sequencing was T cells isolated from PBMCs. These receptors all stem from a human donor in good health. Both conserved end residues are part of each CDR3. The D gene is left open where the match is weak. Size is stated for part of the rows, as once, few or many counts, or as a class when the clone is expanded.

D	size	V	J	DNA	CDR3
TRBD1	-	TRBV27	TRBJ2-7	TGTGCCAGGGGACAGGTATTCTACGAGCAGTACTTC	CARGQVFYEQYF
TRBD1	-	TRBV7-8	TRBJ1-2	TGTGCCAGCAGCCCTGAAGGACAGGGTCGGGGCTACACCTTC	CASSPEGQGRGYTF
-	-	TRBV29-1	TRBJ1-3	TGCAGCGTTGATGCAGGGGTAGGAAACACCATATATTTT	CSVDAGVGNTIYF
TRBD2	once	TRBV4-1	TRBJ2-7	TGCGCCAGCAGCCTTCAGCGGGATTCCTACGAGCAGTACTTC	CASSLQRDSYEQYF
TRBD2	-	TRBV11-2	TRBJ2-7	TGTGCCAGCAGCTTAGGGGAGGGAGGGCCTGGGGACGAGCAGTACTTC	CASSLGEGGPGDEQYF
-	-	TRBV9	TRBJ1-1	TGTGCCAGCAGCCCATCCCCCCGGGAGAACACTGAAGCTTTCTTT	CASSPSPRENTEAFF
TRBD2	-	TRBV28	TRBJ2-2	TGTGCCAGCATAAGGCGGGAGTGGGGGAGGCCCGGCGGGGAGCTGTTTTTT	CASIRREWGRPGGELFF
-	-	TRBV30	TRBJ1-1	TGTGCCTGGAGTTCTAGCCCGGGACAATCAGCTTTCTTT	CAWSSSPGQSAFF
-	-	TRBV28	TRBJ2-7	TGTGCCAGCAGTCCGGGGACATACGAGCAGTACTTC	CASSPGTYEQYF
TRBD1	-	TRBV28	TRBJ2-5	TGTGCCAGCAGTTTAACCTACAGGGGAGAGACCCAGTACTTC	CASSLTYRGETQYF
TRBD2	-	TRBV6-1	TRBJ2-1	TGTGCCAGCAGTGGACTAGCGGGGAGGCATGAGCAGTTCTTC	CASSGLAGRHEQFF
TRBD2	-	TRBV5-1	TRBJ2-7	TGCGCCAGCAGCCCTAGCGGGGCCAGCTCCTACGAGCAGTACTTC	CASSPSGASSYEQYF
TRBD2	-	TRBV19	TRBJ2-2	TGTGCCAGTAGTGCTGGGAGACTAGCGGGAGGATTTAACACCGGGGAGCTGTTTTTT	CASSAGRLAGGFNTGELFF
-	-	TRBV19	TRBJ1-1	TGTGCCACTCATCCCGGACAGATTTACACTGAAGCTTTCTTT	CATHPGQIYTEAFF
-	-	TRBV4-2	TRBJ2-1	TGTGCCAGCAGCCAAGAAGGAGGGAGTAACACCTACAATGAGCAGTTCTTC	CASSQEGGSNTYNEQFF
-	-	TRBV25-1	TRBJ1-1	TGTGCCAGCAGTGAGGCAGGCATGAACACTGAAGCTTTCTTT	CASSEAGMNTEAFF
-	-	TRBV27	TRBJ2-7	TGTGCCAGCAGTTTAACAGGGAGTAACTACGAGCAGTACTTC	CASSLTGSNYEQYF
TRBD2	-	TRBV5-6	TRBJ2-3	TGTGCCAGCAGCTCCTCACGACTAGCGGGATCCACAGATACGCAGTATTTT	CASSSSRLAGSTDTQYF
-	-	TRBV30	TRBJ2-7	TGTGCCTGGAGTGGGACAGCCGATCCCTCCTACGAGCAGTACTTC	CAWSGTADPSYEQYF
TRBD2	-	TRBV9	TRBJ2-1	TGTGCCAGCAGCGTATTAGCGGGAAGTTTAAATGAGCAGTTCTTC	CASSVLAGSLNEQFF
TRBD1	-	TRBV5-4	TRBJ1-2	TGTGCCAGCAGTCCTCAGGGGGTTTACTATGGCTACACCTTC	CASSPQGVYYGYTF
TRBD1	-	TRBV30	TRBJ2-4	TGTGCCTGGGATGGGACAGGGAAAAACATTCAGTACTTC	CAWDGTGKNIQYF
TRBD1	-	TRBV6-1	TRBJ2-2	TGTGCCAGCGTACACAGGGGCGGCGGGGAGCTGTTTTTT	CASVHRGGGELFF
-	-	TRBV5-4	TRBJ2-1	TGTGCCAGCCTGACAGGACCCTCCTACAATGAGCAGTTCTTC	CASLTGPSYNEQFF
-	-	TRBV7-8	TRBJ1-1	TGTGCCAGCAGCTTATTCGGTTTGAACACTGAAGCTTTCTTT	CASSLFGLNTEAFF
TRBD1	-	TRBV5-6	TRBJ2-1	TGTGCCAGCAGCTTTGGGACAGGGGAGCACAATGAGCAGTTCTTC	CASSFGTGEHNEQFF
TRBD2	-	TRBV7-8	TRBJ2-1	TGTGCCAGCACGGCGGGAGGGACCTACAATGAGCAGTTCTTC	CASTAGGTYNEQFF
-	-	TRBV27	TRBJ2-1	TGTGCCAGCAGGGCAGGCAGCTCCTACAATGAGCAGTTCTTC	CASRAGSSYNEQFF
-	-	TRBV5-3	TRBJ1-1	TGTGCCAGAAGCCATGTTAACAGAGAGAACACTGAAGCTTTCTTT	CARSHVNRENTEAFF
TRBD1	-	TRBV7-2	TRBJ2-7	TGTGCCAGCAGCTTGATCCACGGTACAGGGGGCTCCTACGAGCAGTACTTC	CASSLIHGTGGSYEQYF
-	-	TRBV7-9	TRBJ2-4	TGTGCCAGCAGCTTGAACGGCATTCAGTACTTC	CASSLNGIQYF
TRBD1	-	TRBV6-1	TRBJ2-7	TGTGCCACGATAAAAACAGGGGTCGACGAGCAGTACTTC	CATIKTGVDEQYF
TRBD1	-	TRBV6-6	TRBJ2-2	TGTGCCAGCAGTTATGGGGACAGGGGCGGCGGGGAGCTGTTTTTT	CASSYGDRGGGELFF
-	-	TRBV30	TRBJ2-5	TGTGCCTGGAGCAAACGACGACAGGACCAAGAGACCCAGTACTTC	CAWSKRRQDQETQYF
-	-	TRBV5-1	TRBJ1-2	TGCGCCAGCAGCTTGGACAGCTATGGCTACACCTTC	CASSLDSYGYTF